The 2 T cell receptor beta chains below come from one sample, sequenced in a study of T cell responses to AZD1222 COVID-19 vaccine. Generated by immunoSEQ multiplex PCR, the TCRdb table keeps only in-frame clones and is missing some. In the table there are about 53,000 clones, approximately 84% of which are singletons. The sample was peripheral blood, taken on day 0 of AZD1222 vaccination. The origin of the receptors is an adult in good health.

V gene TRBV6-5 combines with J gene TRBJ2-7; D is uncertain. The CDR3 totals 14 residues. V was clipped by 0 bases and J by 0 bases, with 6 bases between them. Germline CDR1 MNHEY, CDR2 SVGAGI. This CDR3 reads CASSYSPASYEQYF. In DNA form, the CDR3 reads TGTGCCAGCAGTTACTCGCCAGCCTCCTACGAGCAGTACTTC.

The CDR3 sequence: CASSSTTPPAGYTF. CDR3 DNA: TGTGCCAGCAGCTCCACAACTCCCCCGGCCGGCTACACCTTC. The gene calls are TRBV28 and TRBJ1-2; D is undetermined. This CDR3 comprises 14 residues. V was pared by 6 bases and J by 8 bases, with 19 bases between. In germline, CDR1 is MDHEN, CDR2 SYDVKM.